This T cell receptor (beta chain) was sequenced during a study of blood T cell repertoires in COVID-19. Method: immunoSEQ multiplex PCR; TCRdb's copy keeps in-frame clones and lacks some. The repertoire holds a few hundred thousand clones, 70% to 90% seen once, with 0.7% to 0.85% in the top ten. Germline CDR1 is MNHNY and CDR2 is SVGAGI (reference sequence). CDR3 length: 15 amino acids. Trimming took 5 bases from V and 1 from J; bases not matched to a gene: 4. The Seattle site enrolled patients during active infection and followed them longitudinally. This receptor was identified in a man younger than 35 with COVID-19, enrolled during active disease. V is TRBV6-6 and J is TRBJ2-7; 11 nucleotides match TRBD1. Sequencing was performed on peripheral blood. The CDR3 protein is CASSIRDRGSYEQYF. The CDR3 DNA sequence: TGTGCCAGCAGTATCCGGGACAGGGGGTCCTACGAGCAGTACTTC.